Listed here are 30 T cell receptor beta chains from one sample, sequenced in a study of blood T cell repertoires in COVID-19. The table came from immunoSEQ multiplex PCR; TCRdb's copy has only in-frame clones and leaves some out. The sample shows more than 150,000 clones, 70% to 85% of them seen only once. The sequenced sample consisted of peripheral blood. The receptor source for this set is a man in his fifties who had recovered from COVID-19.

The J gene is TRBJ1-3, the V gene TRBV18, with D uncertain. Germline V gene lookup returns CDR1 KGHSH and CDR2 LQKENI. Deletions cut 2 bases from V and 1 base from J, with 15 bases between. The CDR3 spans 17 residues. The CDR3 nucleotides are TGTGCCAGCTCACCATTAGCCGGCGGATTTTCTGGAAACACCATATATTTT. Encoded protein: CASSPLAGGFSGNTIYF.

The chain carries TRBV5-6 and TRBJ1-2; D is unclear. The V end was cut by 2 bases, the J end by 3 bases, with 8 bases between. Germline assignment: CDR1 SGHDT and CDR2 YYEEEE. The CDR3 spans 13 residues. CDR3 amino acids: CASSFGRDYGYTF. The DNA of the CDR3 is TGTGCCAGCAGCTTTGGGAGGGACTATGGCTACACCTTC.

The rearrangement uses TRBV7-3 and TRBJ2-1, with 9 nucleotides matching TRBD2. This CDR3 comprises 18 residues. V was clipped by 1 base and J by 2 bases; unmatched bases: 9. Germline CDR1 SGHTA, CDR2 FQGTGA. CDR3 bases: TGTGCCAGCAGCTTAATGGGCGCGGGAGGGTTCACCTACAATGAGCAGTTCTTC. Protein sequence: CASSLMGAGGFTYNEQFF. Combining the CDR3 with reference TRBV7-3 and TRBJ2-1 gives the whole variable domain GAGVSQTPSNKVTEKGKYVELRCDPISGHTALYWYRQSLGQGPEFLIYFQGTGAADDSGLPNDRFFAVRPEGSVSTLKIQRTERGDSAVYLCASSLMGAGGFTYNEQFFGPGTRLTVL.

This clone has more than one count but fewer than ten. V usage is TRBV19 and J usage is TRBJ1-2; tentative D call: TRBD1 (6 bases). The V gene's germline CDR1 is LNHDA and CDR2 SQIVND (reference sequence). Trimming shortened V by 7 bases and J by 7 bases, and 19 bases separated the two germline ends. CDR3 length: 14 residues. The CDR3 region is CASMGPGQRPGYTF. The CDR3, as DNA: TGTGCCAGTATGGGGCCTGGACAGAGACCTGGCTACACCTTC.

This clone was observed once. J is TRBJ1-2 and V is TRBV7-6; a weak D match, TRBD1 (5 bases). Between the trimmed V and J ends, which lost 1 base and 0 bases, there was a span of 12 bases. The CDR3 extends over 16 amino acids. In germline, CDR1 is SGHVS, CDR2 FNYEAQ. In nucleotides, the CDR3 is TGTGCCAGCAGCTTAGAGGGGCGTCTGGCTAACTATGGCTACACCTTC. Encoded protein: CASSLEGRLANYGYTF.

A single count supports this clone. The DNA of the CDR3 is TGTGCCAGCAGCCAATCACTACCGGGAAGCTCCTACAATGAGCAGTTCTTC. This translates into CASSQSLPGSSYNEQFF. This chain connects TRBV3-1 (or the pseudogene TRBV3-2) to TRBJ2-1; perhaps TRBD2 as D (5 bases). V was pared by 2 bases and J by 0 bases, with 14 bases between. This CDR3 has 17 amino acids. Germline V CDR1 and CDR2: LGHDT, YNNKEL (reference sequence).

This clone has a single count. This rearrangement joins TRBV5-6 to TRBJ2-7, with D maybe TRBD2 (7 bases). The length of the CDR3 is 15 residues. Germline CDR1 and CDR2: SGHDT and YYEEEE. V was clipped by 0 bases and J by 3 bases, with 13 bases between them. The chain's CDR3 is CASSLVAAGHYEQYF. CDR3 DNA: TGTGCCAGCAGCTTGGTGGCAGCGGGACACTACGAGCAGTACTTC.

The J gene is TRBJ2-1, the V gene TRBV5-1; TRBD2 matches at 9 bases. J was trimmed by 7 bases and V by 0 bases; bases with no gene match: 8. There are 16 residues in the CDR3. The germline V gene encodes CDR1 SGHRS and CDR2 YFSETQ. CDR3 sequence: CASSLAPLAGRNEQFF. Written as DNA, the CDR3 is TGCGCCAGCAGCTTGGCCCCGCTAGCGGGACGGAATGAGCAGTTCTTC.

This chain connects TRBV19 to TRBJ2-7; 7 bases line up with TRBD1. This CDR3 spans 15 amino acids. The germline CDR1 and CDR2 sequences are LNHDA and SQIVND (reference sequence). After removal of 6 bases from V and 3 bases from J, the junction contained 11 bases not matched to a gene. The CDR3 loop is CASSGQDTPHYEQYF. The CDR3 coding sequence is TGTGCCAGTAGCGGACAGGATACTCCTCACTACGAGCAGTACTTC.

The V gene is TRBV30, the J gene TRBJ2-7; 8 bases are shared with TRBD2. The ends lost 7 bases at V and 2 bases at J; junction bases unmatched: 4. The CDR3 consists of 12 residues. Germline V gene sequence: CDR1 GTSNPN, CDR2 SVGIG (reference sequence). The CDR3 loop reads CAYGGAAYEQYF. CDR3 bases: TGTGCCTACGGGGGGGCTGCCTACGAGCAGTACTTC.

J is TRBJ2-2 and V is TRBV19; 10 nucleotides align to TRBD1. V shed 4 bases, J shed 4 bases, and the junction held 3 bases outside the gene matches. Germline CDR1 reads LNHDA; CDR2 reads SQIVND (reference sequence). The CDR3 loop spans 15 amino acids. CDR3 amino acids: CASSTTGGITGELFF. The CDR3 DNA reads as TGTGCCAGTAGTACGACAGGGGGCATCACCGGGGAGCTGTTTTTT.

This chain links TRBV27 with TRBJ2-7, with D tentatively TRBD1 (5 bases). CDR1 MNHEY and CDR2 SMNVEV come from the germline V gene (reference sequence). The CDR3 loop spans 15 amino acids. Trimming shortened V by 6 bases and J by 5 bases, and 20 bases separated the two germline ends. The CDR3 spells CASRPGATALNEQYF. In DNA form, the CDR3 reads TGTGCCAGCAGACCAGGAGCGACAGCGCTCAACGAGCAGTACTTC.

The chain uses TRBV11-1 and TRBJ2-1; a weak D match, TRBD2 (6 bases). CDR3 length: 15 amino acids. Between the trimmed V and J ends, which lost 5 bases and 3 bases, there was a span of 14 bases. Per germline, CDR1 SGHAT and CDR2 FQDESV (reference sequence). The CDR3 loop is CASSPRDSNYNEQFF. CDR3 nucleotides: TGTGCCAGCAGCCCCCGGGACTCCAACTACAATGAGCAGTTCTTC.

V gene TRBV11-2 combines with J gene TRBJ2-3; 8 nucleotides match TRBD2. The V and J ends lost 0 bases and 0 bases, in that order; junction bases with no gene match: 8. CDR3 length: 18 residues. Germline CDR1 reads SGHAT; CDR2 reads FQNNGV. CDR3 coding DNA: TGTGCCAGCAGCTTAGAGCCCCCTAGCGGGCTGAGCACAGATACGCAGTATTTT. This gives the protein CASSLEPPSGLSTDTQYF.

The CDR3 protein is CASSENRVATEAFF. The CDR3 nucleotides read TGTGCCAGCAGCGAAAACAGGGTTGCCACTGAAGCTTTCTTT. The chain uses TRBV9 and TRBJ1-1; TRBD1 might be the D (6 bases). V lost 3 bases to trimming and J lost 4 bases, with 13 bases between them. Germline CDR1 is SGDLS and CDR2 is YYNGEE. The CDR3 is 14 residues long.

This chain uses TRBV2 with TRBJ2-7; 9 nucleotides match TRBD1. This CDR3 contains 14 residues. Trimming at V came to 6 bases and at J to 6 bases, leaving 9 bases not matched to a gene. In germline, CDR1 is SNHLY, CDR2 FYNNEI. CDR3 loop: CASRAGTGTREQYF. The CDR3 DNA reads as TGTGCCAGCAGAGCCGGGACAGGGACTCGCGAGCAGTACTTC.

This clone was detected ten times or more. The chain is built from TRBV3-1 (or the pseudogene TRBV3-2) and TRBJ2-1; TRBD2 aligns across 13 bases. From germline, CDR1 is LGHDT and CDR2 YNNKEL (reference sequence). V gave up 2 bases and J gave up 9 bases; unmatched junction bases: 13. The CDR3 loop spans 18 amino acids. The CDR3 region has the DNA TGTGCCAGCAGCCAACTTACTAGCGGGAGGGCCAGGGTTGCTGAGCAGTTCTTC. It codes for CASSQLTSGRARVAEQFF.

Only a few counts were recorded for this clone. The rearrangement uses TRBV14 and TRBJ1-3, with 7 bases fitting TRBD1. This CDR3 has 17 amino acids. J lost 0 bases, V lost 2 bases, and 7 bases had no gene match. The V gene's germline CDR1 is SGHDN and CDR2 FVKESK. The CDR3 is CASSQLGTADSGNTIYF. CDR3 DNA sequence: TGTGCCAGCAGCCAACTCGGGACAGCCGACTCTGGAAACACCATATATTTT.

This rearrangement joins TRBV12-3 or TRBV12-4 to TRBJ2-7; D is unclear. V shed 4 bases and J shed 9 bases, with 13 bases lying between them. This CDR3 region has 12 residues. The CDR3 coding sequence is TGTGCCAGCAGTTCAGGCCTTGATCGGCAGTACTTC. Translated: CASSSGLDRQYF.

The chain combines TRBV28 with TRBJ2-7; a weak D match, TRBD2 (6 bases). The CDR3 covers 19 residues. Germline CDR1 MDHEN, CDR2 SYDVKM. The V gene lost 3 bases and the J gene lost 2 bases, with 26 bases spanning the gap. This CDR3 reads CASSFPNNIAGKGTYEQYF. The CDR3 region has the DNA TGTGCCAGCAGTTTCCCGAATAACATTGCGGGGAAGGGGACCTACGAGCAGTACTTC.

The CDR3 reads CASSPTGGLNQPQHF. CDR3 in DNA: TGTGCCAGCTCTCCGACAGGGGGCCTCAATCAGCCCCAGCATTTT. V gene TRBV18 combines with J gene TRBJ1-5; 10 bases match TRBD1. The junction had 5 bases not matched to a gene; V was cut back by 6 bases and J by 3 bases. The CDR3 has 15 amino acids. CDR1 KGHSH and CDR2 LQKENI come from the germline V gene.

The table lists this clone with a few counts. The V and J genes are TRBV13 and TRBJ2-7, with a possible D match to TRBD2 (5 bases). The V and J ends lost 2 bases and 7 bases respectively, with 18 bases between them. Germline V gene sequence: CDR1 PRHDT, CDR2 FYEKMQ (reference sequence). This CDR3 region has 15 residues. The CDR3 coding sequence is TGTGCCAGCAGCTTAATCACGTCTGAGAGGAGGGAGCAGTACTTC. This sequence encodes CASSLITSERREQYF.

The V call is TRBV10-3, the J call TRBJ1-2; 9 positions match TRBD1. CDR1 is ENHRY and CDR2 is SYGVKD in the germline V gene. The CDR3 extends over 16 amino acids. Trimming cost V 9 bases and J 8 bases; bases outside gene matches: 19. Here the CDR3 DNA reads TGTGCCATACAGGGGGCGCTTGAACCGGGTGGTGCCGGCTACACCTTC. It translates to CAIQGALEPGGAGYTF.

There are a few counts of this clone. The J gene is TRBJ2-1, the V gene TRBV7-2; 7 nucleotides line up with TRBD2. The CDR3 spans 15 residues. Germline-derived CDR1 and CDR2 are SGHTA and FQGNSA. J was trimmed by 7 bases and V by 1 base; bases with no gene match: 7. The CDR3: CASSLVQAGNNEQFF. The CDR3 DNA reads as TGTGCCAGCAGCTTAGTTCAAGCGGGAAATAATGAGCAGTTCTTC.

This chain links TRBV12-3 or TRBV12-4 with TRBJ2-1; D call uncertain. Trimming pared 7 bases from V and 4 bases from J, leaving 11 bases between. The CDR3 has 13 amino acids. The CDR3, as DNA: TGTGCCAGCACTGAGCCCTCATACAATGAGCAGTTCTTC. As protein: CASTEPSYNEQFF.

The CDR3 spells CASSLALLNDGYTF. The CDR3 DNA sequence: TGTGCCAGCAGCTTGGCCTTACTGAACGATGGCTACACCTTC. The rearrangement links TRBV5-6 to TRBJ1-2, with D hard to call. Germline loops: CDR1 SGHDT, CDR2 YYEEEE. CDR3 length equals 14 residues. Deletions cut 0 bases from V and 6 bases from J, with 12 bases between. The full variable domain, in which reference TRBV5-6 and TRBJ1-2 provide the parts outside the CDR3, is DAGVTQSPTHLIKTRGQQVTLRCSPKSGHDTVSWYQQALGQGPQFIFQYYEEEERQRGNFPDRFSGHQFPNYSSELNVNALLLGDSALYLCASSLALLNDGYTFGSGTRLTVV.

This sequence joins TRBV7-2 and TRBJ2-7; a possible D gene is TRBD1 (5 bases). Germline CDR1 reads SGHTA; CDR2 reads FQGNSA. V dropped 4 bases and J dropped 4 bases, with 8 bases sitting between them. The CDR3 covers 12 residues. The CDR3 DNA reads TGTGCCAGCAGCTGGGGCCCGTACGAGCAGTACTTC. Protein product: CASSWGPYEQYF.

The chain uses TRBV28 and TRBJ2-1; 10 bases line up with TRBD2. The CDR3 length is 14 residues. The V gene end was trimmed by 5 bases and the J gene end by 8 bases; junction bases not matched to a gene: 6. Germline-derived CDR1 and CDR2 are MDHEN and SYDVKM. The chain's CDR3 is CASSESGGGDEQFF. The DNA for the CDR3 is TGTGCCAGCAGTGAAAGCGGGGGGGGAGATGAGCAGTTCTTC.

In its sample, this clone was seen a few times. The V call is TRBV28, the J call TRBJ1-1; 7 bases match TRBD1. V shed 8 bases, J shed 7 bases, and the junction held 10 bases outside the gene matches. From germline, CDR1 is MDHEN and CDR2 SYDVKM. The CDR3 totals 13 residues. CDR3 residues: CASQQGRDYEAFF. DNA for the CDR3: TGTGCCAGCCAACAGGGGAGAGATTATGAAGCTTTCTTT.

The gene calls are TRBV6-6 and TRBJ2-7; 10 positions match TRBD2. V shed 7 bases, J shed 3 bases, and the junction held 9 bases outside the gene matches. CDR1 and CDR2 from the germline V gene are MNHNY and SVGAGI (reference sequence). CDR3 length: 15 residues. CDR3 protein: CASTLSTSGLYEQYF. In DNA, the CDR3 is TGTGCCAGCACCCTCTCGACTAGCGGGCTCTACGAGCAGTACTTC.